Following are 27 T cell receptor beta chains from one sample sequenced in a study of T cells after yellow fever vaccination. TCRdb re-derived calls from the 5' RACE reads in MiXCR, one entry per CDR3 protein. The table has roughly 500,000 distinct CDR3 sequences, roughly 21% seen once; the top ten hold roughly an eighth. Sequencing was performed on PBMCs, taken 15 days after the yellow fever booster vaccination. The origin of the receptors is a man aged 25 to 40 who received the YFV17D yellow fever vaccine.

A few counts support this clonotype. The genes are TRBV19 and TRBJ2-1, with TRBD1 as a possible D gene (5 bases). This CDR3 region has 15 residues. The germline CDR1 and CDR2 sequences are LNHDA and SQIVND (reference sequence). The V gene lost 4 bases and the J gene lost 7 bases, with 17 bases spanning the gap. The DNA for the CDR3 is TGTGCCAGTAGTAAGACCGGGCAGGGAAGGAATGAGCAGTTCTTC. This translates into CASSKTGQGRNEQFF.

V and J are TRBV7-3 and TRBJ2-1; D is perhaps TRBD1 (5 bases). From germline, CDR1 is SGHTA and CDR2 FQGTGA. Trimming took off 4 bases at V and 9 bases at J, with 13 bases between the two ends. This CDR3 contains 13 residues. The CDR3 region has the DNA TGTGCCAGCAGCTCACAGGTTCGAGGTGAGCAGTTCTTC. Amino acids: CASSSQVRGEQFF.

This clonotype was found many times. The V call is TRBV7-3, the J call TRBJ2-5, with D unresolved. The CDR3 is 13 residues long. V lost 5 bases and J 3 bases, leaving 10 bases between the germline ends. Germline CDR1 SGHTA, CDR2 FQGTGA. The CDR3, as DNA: TGTGCCAGCAGCCCCGGTAGGGAAGAGACCCAGTACTTC. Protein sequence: CASSPGREETQYF.

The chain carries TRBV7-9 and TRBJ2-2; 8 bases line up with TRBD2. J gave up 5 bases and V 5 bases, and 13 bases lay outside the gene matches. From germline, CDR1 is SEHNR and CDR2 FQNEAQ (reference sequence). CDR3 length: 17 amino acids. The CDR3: CASSPRGERIITGELFF. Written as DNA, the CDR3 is TGTGCCAGCAGCCCGCGGGGGGAGCGGATAATTACCGGGGAGCTGTTTTTT. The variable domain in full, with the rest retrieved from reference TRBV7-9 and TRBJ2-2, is DTGVSQNPRHKITKRGQNVTFRCDPISEHNRLYWYRQTLGQGPEFLTYFQNEAQLEKSRLLSDRFSAERPKGSFSTLEIQRTEQGDSAMYLCASSPRGERIITGELFFGEGSRLTVL.

For the CDR3, the DNA is TGTGCCAGCAGTGGAGGCCGGAGAGAGACCCAGTACTTC. It yields the protein CASSGGRRETQYF. The chain joins TRBV13 to TRBJ2-5, with D possibly being TRBD2 (5 bases). The CDR3 consists of 13 residues. The germline V gene encodes CDR1 PRHDT and CDR2 FYEKMQ (reference sequence). V lost 6 bases, J lost 4 bases, and 12 bases lay in between. The whole variable domain, filled in from reference TRBV13 and TRBJ2-5, reads AAGVIQSPRHLIKEKRETATLKCYPIPRHDTVYWYQQGPGQDPQFLISFYEKMQSDKGSIPDRFSAQQFSDYHSELNMSSLELGDSALYFCASSGGRRETQYFGPGTRLLVL.

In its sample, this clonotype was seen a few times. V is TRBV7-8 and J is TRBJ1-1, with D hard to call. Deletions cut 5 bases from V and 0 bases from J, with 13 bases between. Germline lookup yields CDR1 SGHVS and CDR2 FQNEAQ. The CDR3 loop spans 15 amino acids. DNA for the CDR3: TGTGCCAGCAGCGACACCGGGAAGATGAACACTGAAGCTTTCTTT. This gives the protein CASSDTGKMNTEAFF.

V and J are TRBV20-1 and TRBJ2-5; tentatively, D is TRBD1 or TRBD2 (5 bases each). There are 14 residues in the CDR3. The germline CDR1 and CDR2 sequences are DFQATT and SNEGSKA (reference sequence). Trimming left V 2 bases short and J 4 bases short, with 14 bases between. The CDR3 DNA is TGCAGTGCTAGACCACAGCGAGGGACAGAGACCCAGTACTTC. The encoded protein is CSARPQRGTETQYF.

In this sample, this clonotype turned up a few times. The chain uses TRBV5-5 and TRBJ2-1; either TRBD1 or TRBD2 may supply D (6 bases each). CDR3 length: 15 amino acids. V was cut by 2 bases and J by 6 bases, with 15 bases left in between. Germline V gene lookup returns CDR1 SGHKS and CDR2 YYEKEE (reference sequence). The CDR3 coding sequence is TGTGCCAGCAGCTTCCGGCGGGAAGGGGGCAATGAGCAGTTCTTC. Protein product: CASSFRREGGNEQFF.

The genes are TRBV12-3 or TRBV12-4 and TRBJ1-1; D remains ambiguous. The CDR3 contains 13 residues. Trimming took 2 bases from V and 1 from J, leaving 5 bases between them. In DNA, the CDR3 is TGTGCCAGCAGTTTATCAGCGAACACTGAAGCTTTCTTT. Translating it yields CASSLSANTEAFF.

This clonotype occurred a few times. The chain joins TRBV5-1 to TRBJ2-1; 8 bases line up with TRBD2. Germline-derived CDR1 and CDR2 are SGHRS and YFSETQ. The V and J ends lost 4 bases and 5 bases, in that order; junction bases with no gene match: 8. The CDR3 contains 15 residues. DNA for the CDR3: TGCGCCAGCAGCCCGGGGGGGGAGTTGAACAATGAGCAGTTCTTC. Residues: CASSPGGELNNEQFF.

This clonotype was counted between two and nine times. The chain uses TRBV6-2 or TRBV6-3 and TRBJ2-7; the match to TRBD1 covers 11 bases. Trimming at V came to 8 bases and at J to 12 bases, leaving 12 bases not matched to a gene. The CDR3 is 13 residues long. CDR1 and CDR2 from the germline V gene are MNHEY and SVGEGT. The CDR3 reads CASSPGTGGIPYF. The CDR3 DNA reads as TGTGCCAGCTCTCCCGGGACAGGGGGGATTCCGTACTTC.

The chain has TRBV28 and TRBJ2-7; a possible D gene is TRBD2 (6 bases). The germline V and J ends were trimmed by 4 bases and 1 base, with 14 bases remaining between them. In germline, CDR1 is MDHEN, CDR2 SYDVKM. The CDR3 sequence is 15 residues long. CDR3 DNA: TGTGCCAGCAGTTCCCCGGGACTCTTATCCTACGAGCAGTACTTC. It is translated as CASSSPGLLSYEQYF.

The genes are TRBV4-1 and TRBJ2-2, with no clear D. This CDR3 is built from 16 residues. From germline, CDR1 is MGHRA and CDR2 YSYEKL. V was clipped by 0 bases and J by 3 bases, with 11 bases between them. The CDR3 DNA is TGCGCCAGCAGCCAAGATCCGGGCCAAGACACCGGGGAGCTGTTTTTT. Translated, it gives CASSQDPGQDTGELFF.

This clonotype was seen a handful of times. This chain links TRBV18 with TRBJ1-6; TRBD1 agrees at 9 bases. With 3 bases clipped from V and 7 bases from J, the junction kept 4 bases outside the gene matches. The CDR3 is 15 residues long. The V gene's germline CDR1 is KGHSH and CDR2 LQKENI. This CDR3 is CASSPGGTGNSPLHF. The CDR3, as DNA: TGTGCCAGCTCACCGGGAGGGACAGGGAATTCACCCCTCCACTTT.

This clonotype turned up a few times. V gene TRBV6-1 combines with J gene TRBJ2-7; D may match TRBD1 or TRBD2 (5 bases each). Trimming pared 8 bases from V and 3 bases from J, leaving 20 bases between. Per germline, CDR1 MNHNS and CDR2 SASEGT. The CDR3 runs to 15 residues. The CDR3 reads CASGGTGTALYEQYF. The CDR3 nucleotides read TGTGCCAGCGGCGGCACCGGGACGGCCCTCTACGAGCAGTACTTC.

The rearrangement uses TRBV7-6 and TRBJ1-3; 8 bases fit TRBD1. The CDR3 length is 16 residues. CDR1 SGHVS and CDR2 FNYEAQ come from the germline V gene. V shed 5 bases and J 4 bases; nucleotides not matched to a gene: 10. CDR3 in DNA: TGTGCCAGCAGCCGCGGACAGGGTTTACGCGGAAACACCATATATTTT. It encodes CASSRGQGLRGNTIYF. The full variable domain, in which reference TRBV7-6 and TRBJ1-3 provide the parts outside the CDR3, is GAGVSQSPRYKVTKRGQDVALRCDPISGHVSLYWYRQALGQGPEFLTYFNYEAQQDKSGLPNDRFSAERPEGSISTLTIQRTEQRDSAMYRCASSRGQGLRGNTIYFGEGSWLTVV.

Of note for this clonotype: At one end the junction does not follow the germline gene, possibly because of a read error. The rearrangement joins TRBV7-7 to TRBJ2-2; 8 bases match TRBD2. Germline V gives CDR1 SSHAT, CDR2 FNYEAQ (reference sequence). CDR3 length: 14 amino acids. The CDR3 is CASSPGLGPGELFF. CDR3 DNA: TGTGCTAGCAGCCCGGGACTAGGGCCCGGGGAGCTGTTTTTT.

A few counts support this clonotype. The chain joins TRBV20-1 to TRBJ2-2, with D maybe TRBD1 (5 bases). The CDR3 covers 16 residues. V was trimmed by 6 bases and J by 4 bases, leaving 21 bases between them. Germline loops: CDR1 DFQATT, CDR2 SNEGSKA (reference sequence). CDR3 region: CSAPRAGLRGTGELFF. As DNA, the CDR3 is TGCAGTGCCCCCAGGGCAGGCCTCCGTGGCACCGGGGAGCTGTTTTTT.

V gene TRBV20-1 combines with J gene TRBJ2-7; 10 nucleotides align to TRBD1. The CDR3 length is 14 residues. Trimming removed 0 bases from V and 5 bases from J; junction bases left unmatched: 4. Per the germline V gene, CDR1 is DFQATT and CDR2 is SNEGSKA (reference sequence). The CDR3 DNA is TGCAGTGCTAGAGACCTTGGACAGGGGGACGAGCAGTACTTC. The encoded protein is CSARDLGQGDEQYF.

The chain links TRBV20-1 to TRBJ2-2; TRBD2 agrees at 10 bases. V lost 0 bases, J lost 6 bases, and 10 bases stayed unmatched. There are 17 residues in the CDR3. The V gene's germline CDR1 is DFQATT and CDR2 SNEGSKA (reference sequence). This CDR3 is CSARDSGLAGVSGELFF. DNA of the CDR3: TGCAGTGCTAGAGATTCAGGGCTAGCGGGAGTCTCCGGGGAGCTGTTTTTT.

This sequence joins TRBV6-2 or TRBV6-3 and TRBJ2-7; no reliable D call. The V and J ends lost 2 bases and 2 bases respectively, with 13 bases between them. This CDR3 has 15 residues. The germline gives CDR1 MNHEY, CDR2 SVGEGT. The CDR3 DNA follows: TGTGCCAGCAGTTACCCCGGCAGGATTACCTACGAGCAGTACTTC. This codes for CASSYPGRITYEQYF.

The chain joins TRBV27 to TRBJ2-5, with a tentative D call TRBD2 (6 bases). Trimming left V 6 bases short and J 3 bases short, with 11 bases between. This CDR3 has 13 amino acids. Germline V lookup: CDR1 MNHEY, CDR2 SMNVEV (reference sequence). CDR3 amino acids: CASRRWGEETQYF. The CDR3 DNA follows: TGTGCCAGCAGGCGGTGGGGGGAAGAGACCCAGTACTTC.

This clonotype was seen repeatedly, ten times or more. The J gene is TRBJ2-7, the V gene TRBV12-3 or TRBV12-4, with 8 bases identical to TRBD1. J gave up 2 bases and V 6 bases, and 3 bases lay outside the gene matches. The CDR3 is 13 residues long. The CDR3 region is CASSPRGPYEQYF. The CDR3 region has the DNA TGTGCCAGCAGCCCCAGGGGGCCCTACGAGCAGTACTTC.

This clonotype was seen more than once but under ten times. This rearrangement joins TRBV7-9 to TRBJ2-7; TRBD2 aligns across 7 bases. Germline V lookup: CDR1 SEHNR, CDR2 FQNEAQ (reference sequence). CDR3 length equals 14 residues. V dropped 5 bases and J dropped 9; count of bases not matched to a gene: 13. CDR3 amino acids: CASSPRGGVMVQYF. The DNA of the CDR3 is TGTGCCAGCAGCCCCCGGGGAGGGGTAATGGTGCAGTACTTC.

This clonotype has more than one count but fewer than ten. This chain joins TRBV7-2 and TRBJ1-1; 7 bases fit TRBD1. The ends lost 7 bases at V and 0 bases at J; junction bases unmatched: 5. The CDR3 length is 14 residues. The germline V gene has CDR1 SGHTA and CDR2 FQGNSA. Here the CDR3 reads CASTSGQMNTEAFF. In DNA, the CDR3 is TGTGCCAGCACCTCGGGACAGATGAACACTGAAGCTTTCTTT.

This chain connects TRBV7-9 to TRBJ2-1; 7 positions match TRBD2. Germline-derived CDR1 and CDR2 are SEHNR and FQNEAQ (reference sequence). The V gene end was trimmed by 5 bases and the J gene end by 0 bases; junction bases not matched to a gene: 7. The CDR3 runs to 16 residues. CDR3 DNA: TGTGCCAGCAGCGGATTTGGCGGGAGCTCCTACAATGAGCAGTTCTTC. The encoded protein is CASSGFGGSSYNEQFF. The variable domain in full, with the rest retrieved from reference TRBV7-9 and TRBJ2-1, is DTGVSQNPRHKITKRGQNVTFRCDPISEHNRLYWYRQTLGQGPEFLTYFQNEAQLEKSRLLSDRFSAERPKGSFSTLEIQRTEQGDSAMYLCASSGFGGSSYNEQFFGPGTRLTVL.

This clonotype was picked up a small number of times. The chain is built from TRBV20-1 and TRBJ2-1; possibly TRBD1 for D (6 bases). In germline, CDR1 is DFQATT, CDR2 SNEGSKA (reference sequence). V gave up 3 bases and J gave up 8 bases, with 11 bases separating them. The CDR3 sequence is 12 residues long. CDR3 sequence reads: CSASIHRDEQFF. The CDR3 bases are TGCAGTGCTAGCATACACAGGGATGAGCAGTTCTTC.